Listed below are T cell receptor beta chains from one sample, sequenced in a study of blood T cells in healthy people across ages. TCRdb fed the 5' RACE reads into MiXCR, producing one record per CDR3 protein. The sample includes about 680,000 distinct CDR3 sequences, roughly 49% of them seen just once. Material for sequencing was blood. These TCRs come from a woman between 55 and 75 years old in good health. The CDR3 runs from the conserved cysteine through the conserved F or W. The order of the fields is clone size, J gene, V gene, D gene, CDR3 DNA, CDR3 protein. D genes are given only for firm matches. Part of the rows lack a size; the others show once, few, many or a class for expanded clones.

abundance: few; j_gene: TRBJ2-6; v_gene: TRBV4-1; d_gene: -; CDR3nt: TGCGCCAGCAGCCAGTCAAGCGGGTCTGGGGCCAACGTCCTGACTTTC; CDR3aa: CASSQSSGSGANVLTF
abundance: -; j_gene: TRBJ1-2; v_gene: TRBV5-6; d_gene: -; CDR3nt: TGTGCCAGCAGCTTTGAGGGACACTCCTATGGCTACACCTTC; CDR3aa: CASSFEGHSYGYTF
abundance: once; j_gene: TRBJ2-7; v_gene: TRBV18; d_gene: -; CDR3nt: TGTGCCAGCTCACCACCGAGTAGCACATTCGAGCAGTACTTC; CDR3aa: CASSPPSSTFEQYF
abundance: many; j_gene: TRBJ2-3; v_gene: TRBV5-1; d_gene: -; CDR3nt: TGCGCCAGCAGCTTGGAATCAGATACGCAGTATTTT; CDR3aa: CASSLESDTQYF
abundance: -; j_gene: TRBJ2-2; v_gene: TRBV9; d_gene: TRBD2; CDR3nt: TGTGCCAGCAGCGGCATGACTAGCTTTACTGCCGGGGAGCTGTTTTTT; CDR3aa: CASSGMTSFTAGELFF
abundance: few; j_gene: TRBJ2-1; v_gene: TRBV4-2; d_gene: TRBD2; CDR3nt: TGTGCCAGCAGCCAAGTACTAGCGGGAGGGGATGAGCAGTTCTTC; CDR3aa: CASSQVLAGGDEQFF
abundance: -; j_gene: TRBJ2-7; v_gene: TRBV21-1; d_gene: -; CDR3nt: TGTGCCAGCAGCAAAGGTTTAGGGTCGGCTCGATCCTACGAGCAGTACTTC; CDR3aa: CASSKGLGSARSYEQYF
abundance: many; j_gene: TRBJ2-5; v_gene: TRBV29-1; d_gene: TRBD2; CDR3nt: TGCAGCGCTAGCGGGGGGAACCAAGAGACCCAGTACTTC; CDR3aa: CSASGGNQETQYF
abundance: few; j_gene: TRBJ1-1; v_gene: TRBV3-1; d_gene: -; CDR3nt: TGTGCCAGCAGCCCCTTTGGCCAGAACACTGAAGCTTTCTTT; CDR3aa: CASSPFGQNTEAFF
abundance: -; j_gene: TRBJ1-1; v_gene: TRBV2; d_gene: -; CDR3nt: TGTGCCAGCAGTGAACCTTCTGAAGCTTTCTTT; CDR3aa: CASSEPSEAFF
abundance: -; j_gene: TRBJ1-1; v_gene: TRBV6-1; d_gene: -; CDR3nt: TGTGCCAGCAGAGCGTCGGGTCGGGCCCCGAAAAACACTGAAGCTTTCTTT; CDR3aa: CASRASGRAPKNTEAFF
abundance: -; j_gene: TRBJ2-3; v_gene: TRBV3-1; d_gene: -; CDR3nt: TGTGCCAGCAGCCTACTAACCGGGACCGGGACAGATACGCAGTATTTT; CDR3aa: CASSLLTGTGTDTQYF
abundance: -; j_gene: TRBJ1-6; v_gene: TRBV27; d_gene: -; CDR3nt: TGTGCCAGCAGTTTATCCCTAGGGCTTCTCCACTTT; CDR3aa: CASSLSLGLLHF